This T cell receptor beta chain emerged from a study of T cell responses to AZD1222 COVID-19 vaccine (dated by TCRdb to the early 2020s). For context, the study as a whole: TCR sequencing covered fewer than 250 trial participants: about 210 given two doses of AZD1222 and approximately 26 given two doses of MenACWY control vaccine. Enrollment into the trials was organized by age into subgroups of 18-55, 56-69 and 70-plus years, and those subgroups contained about 150, 27 and 61 TCR-sequenced participants, respectively.

The CDR3 regions of human TCRbeta chains were analyzed by immunosequencing. In the paper's pipeline: Repertoire TCRs were checked for matches against a reference library of SARS-CoV-2-specific TCRs that had been generated using the MIRA antigen-specificity platform. Breadth meant the fraction of unique TCRs that were SARS-CoV-2-associated, whereas depth meant the fraction of total T cells that were SARS-CoV-2-associated. Using the MIRA data, each spike-specific TCR was assigned both to the spike region to which the TCR was reactive and to a CD4 or CD8 class. Log10-transformed breadth and depth values were compared by one-way ANOVA with Sidak's multiple comparisons tests. Drawn from immuneACCESS, this table holds only the in-frame rearrangements with V and J called that TCRdb kept. Clones are partly lost; checked studies trace under half to an unresolved V gene and leave the rest unexplained. V and J calls plus clone size are reproduced from that table; the DNA served to infer D and trimming. Counted in this sample were around 140,000 clones; about 90% of them appeared once. The leading ten clones occupy around 3.3% of the sample.

V drops 0 bases and J drops 0 bases, leaving 9 bases in between. CDR1 is given as MNHEY and CDR2 as SVGAGI, both from the germline V gene. The CDR3 runs 15 amino acids, cysteine and phenylalanine included. The read is trimmed to its CDR3 DNA, 45 bases read in frame from base 1. This sample's time point label indicates: about 28 days (+/-7) after the second vaccine dose. Because spike-specific TCR depth and breadth did not differ between the two schedules, AZD1222 recipients who got a second dose at roughly 4 weeks were pooled with those who got a second dose at roughly 12 weeks. The vaccinee samples were drawn from two UK trials, COV001 and COV002, one of which was a single-blind randomized controlled phase 2/3 trial testing AZD1222 (ChAdOx1 nCoV-19) in healthy adults. Trial participant PBMC samples were collected at day 0 and day 28 after the second dose for TCRbeta chain sequencing. On the study overall, not on this receptor specifically: CD4 TCRs associated with the vaccine covered the entire spike protein, and the dominant responses were in regions 160-218 and 743-854. Spike-specific TCR breadth and depth rose significantly after two AZD1222 doses compared with day 0 and with MenACWY recipients. Participants were mostly white British and included more females than males, and it was suggested by the authors that clonal diversity may have been underestimated. In the small 56-69-year group, the increase in depth fell short of significance, most likely because of low power. Only five to seven AZD1222 recipients were SARS-CoV-2 seropositive at baseline, limiting conclusions about previously exposed vaccinees. Reportedly, close to half of the unique spike-specific TCRs recognized epitopes lying outside the regions that are mutated in the B.1.351 and B.1.1.7 variants. No day 14 peak-response samples were available, so repertoires were characterized only after the peak T cell response.

With respect to this clone: No antigen is known for it. Base qualities are not at hand, and no much larger clone is one base apart.

The source was peripheral blood, collected 28 days after the second AZD1222 dose. In this chain, TRBV6-5 is recombined with TRBJ2-7; no D gene call is confident. The sequence derives from an adult who received the AZD1222 COVID-19 vaccine. DNA sequence: TGTGCCAGCAGTTACTCAAGTATCAGCTCCTACGAGCAGTACTTC. Its protein product is CASSYSSISSYEQYF.